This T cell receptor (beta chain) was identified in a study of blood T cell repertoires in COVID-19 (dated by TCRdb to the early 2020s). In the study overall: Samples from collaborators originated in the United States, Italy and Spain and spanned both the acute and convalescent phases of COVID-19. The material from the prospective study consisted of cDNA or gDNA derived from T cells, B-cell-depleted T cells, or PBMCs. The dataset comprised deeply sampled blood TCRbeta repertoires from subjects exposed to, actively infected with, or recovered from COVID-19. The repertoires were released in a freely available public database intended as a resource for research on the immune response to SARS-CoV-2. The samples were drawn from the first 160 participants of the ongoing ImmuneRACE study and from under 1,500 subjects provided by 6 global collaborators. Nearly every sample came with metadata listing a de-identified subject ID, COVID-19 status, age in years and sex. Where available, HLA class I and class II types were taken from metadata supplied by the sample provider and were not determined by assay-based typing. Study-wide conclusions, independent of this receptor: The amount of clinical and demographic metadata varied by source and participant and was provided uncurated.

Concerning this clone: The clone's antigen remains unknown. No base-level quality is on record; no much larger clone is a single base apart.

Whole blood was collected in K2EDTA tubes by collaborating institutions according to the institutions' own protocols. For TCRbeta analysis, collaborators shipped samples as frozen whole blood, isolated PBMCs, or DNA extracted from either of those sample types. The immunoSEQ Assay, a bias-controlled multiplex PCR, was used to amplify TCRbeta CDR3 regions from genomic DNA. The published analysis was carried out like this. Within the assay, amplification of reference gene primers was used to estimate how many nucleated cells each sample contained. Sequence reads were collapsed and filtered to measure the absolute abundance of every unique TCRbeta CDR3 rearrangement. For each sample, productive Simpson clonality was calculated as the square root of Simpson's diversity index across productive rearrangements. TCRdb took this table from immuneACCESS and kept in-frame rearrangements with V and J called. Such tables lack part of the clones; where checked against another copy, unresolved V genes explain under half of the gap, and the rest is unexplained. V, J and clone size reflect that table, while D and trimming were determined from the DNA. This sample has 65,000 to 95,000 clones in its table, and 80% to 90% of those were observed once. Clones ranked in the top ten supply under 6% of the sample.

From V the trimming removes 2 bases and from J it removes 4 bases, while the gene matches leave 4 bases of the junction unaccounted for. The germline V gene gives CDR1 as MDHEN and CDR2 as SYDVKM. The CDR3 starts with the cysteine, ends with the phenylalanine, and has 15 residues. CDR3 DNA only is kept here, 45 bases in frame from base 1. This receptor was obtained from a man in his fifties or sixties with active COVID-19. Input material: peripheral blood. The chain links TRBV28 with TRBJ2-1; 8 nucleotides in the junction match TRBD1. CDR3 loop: CASSLSRGLYNEQFF. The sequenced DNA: TGTGCCAGCAGTTTAAGCAGGGGGCTTTACAATGAGCAGTTCTTC.